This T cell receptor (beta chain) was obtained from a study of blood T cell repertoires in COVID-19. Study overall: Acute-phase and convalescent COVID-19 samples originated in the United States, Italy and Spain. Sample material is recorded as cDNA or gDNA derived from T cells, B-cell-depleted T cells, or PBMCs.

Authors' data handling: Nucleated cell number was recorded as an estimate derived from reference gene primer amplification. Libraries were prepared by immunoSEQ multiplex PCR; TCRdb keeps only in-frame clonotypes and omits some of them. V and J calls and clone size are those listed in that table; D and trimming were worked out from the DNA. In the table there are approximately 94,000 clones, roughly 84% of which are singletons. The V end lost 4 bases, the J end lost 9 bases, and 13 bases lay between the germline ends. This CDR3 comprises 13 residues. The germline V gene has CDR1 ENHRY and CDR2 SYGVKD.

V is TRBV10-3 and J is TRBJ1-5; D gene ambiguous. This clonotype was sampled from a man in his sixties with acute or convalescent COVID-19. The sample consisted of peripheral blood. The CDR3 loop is CAISGEEDGPQHF. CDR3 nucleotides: TGTGCCATCAGTGGGGAGGAAGATGGGCCCCAGCATTTT.